Each of the 16 T cell receptor beta chains below was sequenced from the same sample in a study of shared clonotypes between healthy human individuals. Assay used: immunoSEQ multiplex PCR; TCRdb lists only in-frame clones, some missing. The table has around 980,000 clones, around 78% seen once. Sequenced input: memory CD4+ T cells from PBMCs. Described subset: CD45RA-negative fraction. These receptors originate from a man aged 18 to 35 in good health. Some clones in this sample may be carry-over from other donors' samples.

This clone appeared a single time. The CDR3 protein is CASSLSAEQQFF. In DNA, the CDR3 is TGTGCCAGCAGTTTATCGGCAGAACAGCAGTTCTTC. The chain combines TRBV28 with TRBJ2-1, with D unresolved. CDR3 length equals 12 residues. V was cut by 1 base and J by 11 bases, with 9 bases left in between. Germline V gene lookup returns CDR1 MDHEN and CDR2 SYDVKM. Drawing the rest from reference TRBV28 and TRBJ2-1, the complete variable domain is DVKVTQSSRYLVKRTGEKVFLECVQDMDHENMFWYRQDPGLGLRLIYFSYDVKMKEKGDIPEGYSVSREKKERFSLILESASTNQTSMYLCASSLSAEQQFFGPGTRLTVL.

This clone was recorded a few times. A much larger clone lies a single base off, so this may be a read error. The sample contains more than one DNA sequence encoding this CDR3. The chain links TRBV7-2 to TRBJ1-1; tentative D call: TRBD1 (5 bases). The ends were cut back, 3 bases at V and 1 base at J, with 6 bases in the middle. CDR1 and CDR2 from the germline V gene are SGHTA and FQGNSA. The length of the CDR3 is 13 residues. Here the CDR3 DNA reads TGTGCCAGCAGCTTGACAGAGAACACTGAAGCTTTCTTT. Translation gives CASSLTENTEAFF.

For this clone: Additional DNA sequences in this sample encode the identical CDR3. This chain joins TRBV11-2 and TRBJ1-1, with TRBD1 identical over 8 bases. Germline lookup yields CDR1 SGHAT and CDR2 FQNNGV. The CDR3 totals 14 residues. After removal of 5 bases from V and 4 bases from J, the junction contained 6 bases not matched to a gene. The CDR3 reads CASSLSTGGTEAFF. The CDR3 DNA reads TGTGCCAGCAGCCTAAGCACAGGGGGCACTGAAGCTTTCTTT.

V and J are TRBV5-1 and TRBJ2-1; 11 nucleotides align to TRBD2. Trimming removed 0 bases from V and 1 base from J; junction bases left unmatched: 3. Per germline, CDR1 SGHRS and CDR2 YFSETQ. This CDR3 has 17 residues. The CDR3: CASSLVAGGLSYNEQFF. CDR3 nucleotides: TGCGCCAGCAGCTTGGTAGCGGGAGGGTTATCCTACAATGAGCAGTTCTTC. Full variable domain (rest looked up from reference TRBV5-1 and TRBJ2-1): KAGVTQTPRYLIKTRGQQVTLSCSPISGHRSVSWYQQTPGQGLQFLFEYFSETQRNKGNFPGRFSGRQFSNSRSEMNVSTLELGDSALYLCASSLVAGGLSYNEQFFGPGTRLTVL.

The chain uses TRBV19 and TRBJ2-6, with 7 positions matching TRBD1. J lost 2 bases, V lost 10 bases, and 11 bases had no gene match. Germline loops: CDR1 LNHDA, CDR2 SQIVND (reference sequence). CDR3 size: 16 residues. The CDR3 sequence: CATSDRSSTGANVLTF. The CDR3 DNA is TGTGCCACTTCGGACAGGAGCTCTACTGGGGCCAACGTCCTGACTTTC.

The V call is TRBV7-9, the J call TRBJ2-2; D gene ambiguous. V lost 1 base, J lost 7 bases, and 7 bases lay in between. The germline V gene encodes CDR1 SEHNR and CDR2 FQNEAQ (reference sequence). The CDR3 length is 13 residues. CDR3 region: CASSLVILGELFF. DNA for the CDR3: TGTGCCAGCAGCTTAGTCATCCTCGGGGAGCTGTTTTTT.

This clone has more than one count but fewer than ten. This CDR3 is CASGLMAGDNTGELFF. The CDR3 DNA follows: TGTGCTAGTGGTTTGATGGCGGGAGACAACACCGGGGAGCTGTTTTTT. The chain links TRBV12-5 to TRBJ2-2; 7 bases match TRBD2. Looked up from germline, CDR1 is LGHNT and CDR2 is FRNRAP. Trimming at V came to 2 bases and at J to 2 bases, leaving 5 bases not matched to a gene. The length of the CDR3 is 16 residues.

With regard to this clone: The same CDR3 is also encoded by other DNA sequences in this sample. The V call is TRBV19, the J call TRBJ1-2, with D unclear. Germline loops: CDR1 LNHDA, CDR2 SQIVND (reference sequence). Trimming left V 3 bases short and J 4 bases short, with 6 bases between. The CDR3 has 12 residues. The CDR3: CASSIGRYGYTF. The CDR3 bases are TGTGCCAGTAGTATCGGGCGCTATGGCTACACCTTC.

This clone was observed a few times. The chain couples TRBV25-1 to TRBJ2-6; perhaps TRBD2 as D (6 bases). The V gene lost 7 bases and the J gene lost 0 bases, with 16 bases spanning the gap. The CDR3 sequence is 17 residues long. From germline, CDR1 is MGHDK and CDR2 SYGVNS. For the CDR3, the DNA is TGTGCCAGCACGTCCCTGCGGGGAGACTCTGGGGCCAACGTCCTGACTTTC. Amino acids: CASTSLRGDSGANVLTF.

CDR3: CASSPYSGNTNEQFF. Written as DNA, the CDR3 is TGTGCCAGCAGCCCTTATAGCGGGAACACCAATGAGCAGTTCTTC. This chain connects TRBV7-6 to TRBJ2-1; 8 bases line up with TRBD2. Germline V gives CDR1 SGHVS, CDR2 FNYEAQ. Germline trimming cut 5 bases from V and 6 bases from J; bases unmatched to any gene: 9. This CDR3 has 15 amino acids.

V is TRBV5-4 and J is TRBJ1-4, with 7 positions matching TRBD1. With 3 bases clipped from V and 8 bases from J, the junction kept 13 bases outside the gene matches. In germline, CDR1 is SGHNT, CDR2 YYREEE (reference sequence). The CDR3 covers 16 residues. For the CDR3, the DNA is TGTGCCAGCAGCTCCTACCGAGGGACAGATGGAGAAAAACTGTTTTTT. It codes for CASSSYRGTDGEKLFF.

This clone was seen a handful of times. The genes are TRBV5-1 and TRBJ2-2; weak D call: TRBD1 (6 bases). The germline V and J ends were trimmed by 4 bases and 1 base, with 8 bases remaining between them. The CDR3 loop spans 14 amino acids. Germline assignment: CDR1 SGHRS and CDR2 YFSETQ. CDR3 bases: TGCGCCAGCAGCGCACAGGGGAACACCGGGGAGCTGTTTTTT. Translation: CASSAQGNTGELFF.

This clone was seen more than once but under ten times. At one of its ends the junction is not consistent with the germline gene, which may arise from a read error. V gene TRBV7-9 combines with J gene TRBJ1-2; 7 nucleotides align to TRBD1. CDR3 length: 13 residues. The germline gives CDR1 SEHNR, CDR2 FQNEAQ (reference sequence). The CDR3 is CASSIGTGQVRYF. Written as DNA, the CDR3 is TGTGCCAGCAGCATAGGGACCGGACAGGTCCGATACTTC.

This chain uses TRBV29-1 with TRBJ1-4; 8 bases are shared with TRBD1. The J segment lost 6 bases and the V segment lost 4 bases, leaving 1 base of the junction unmatched. In germline, CDR1 is SQVTM, CDR2 ANQGSEA. This CDR3 is 12 amino acids long. The CDR3 is CSVAGQDEKLFF. Here the CDR3 DNA reads TGCAGCGTTGCGGGACAGGATGAAAAACTGTTTTTT. Filled out from reference TRBV29-1 and TRBJ1-4, the complete variable domain reads SAVISQKPSRDICQRGTSLTIQCQVDSQVTMMFWYRQQPGQSLTLIATANQGSEATYESGFVIDKFPISRPNLTFSTLTVSNMSPEDSSIYLCSVAGQDEKLFFGSGTQLSVL.

This clone has ten or more counts. The chain couples TRBV7-9 to TRBJ2-1, with D possibly being TRBD1 or TRBD2 (5 bases each). Per germline, CDR1 SEHNR and CDR2 FQNEAQ (reference sequence). This CDR3 has 14 residues. V was shortened by 3 bases and J by 8 bases, with 14 bases between the two germline ends. CDR3: CASSFGTLSDEQFF. CDR3 nucleotides: TGTGCCAGCAGCTTTGGGACCCTAAGCGATGAGCAGTTCTTC.

J is TRBJ2-3 and V is TRBV29-1; tentative D call: TRBD2 (6 bases). Germline lookup yields CDR1 SQVTM and CDR2 ANQGSEA. This CDR3 is 13 amino acids long. V was clipped by 4 bases and J by 1 base, with 9 bases between them. The CDR3 is CSVGVAGTDTQYF. CDR3 DNA sequence: TGCAGCGTTGGGGTAGCGGGCACAGATACGCAGTATTTT.